This T cell receptor beta chain was sequenced during a study of OX40 agonist ivuxolimab in advanced cancers. Study-level results: Circulating CD4+ and CD8+ T cells showed clonal expansion by week 6 at 0.1 to 3.0 mg/kg. In general, CD8+ T cells held more expanded clones than CD4+ did, on average.

The table came from immunoSEQ multiplex PCR; TCRdb's copy has only in-frame clones and leaves some out. The sample carries 60,000 to 70,000 clones, 70% to 90% recorded once. With respect to this clone: What it binds is not known.

Exclusion of a patient followed from autoimmune disease history or systemic immunosuppression. Blood samples were obtained at baseline, cycle 4 day 1, and cycle 7 day 1. The CDR3 is 16 residues long. V dropped 0 bases and J dropped 5; count of bases not matched to a gene: 9. Looked up from germline, CDR1 is MNHNS and CDR2 is SASEGT. This TCR was recovered from an adult with an advanced solid tumor such as melanoma, head and neck, liver or kidney cancer. The chain links TRBV6-1 to TRBJ2-7; TRBD2 matches 8 bases. The sample consisted of CD4+ or CD8+ T cells sorted from blood, taken in a trial of the OX40 agonist ivuxolimab. The CDR3 region is CASSEASRGGLDEQYF. Written as DNA, the CDR3 is TGTGCCAGCAGTGAAGCGAGCCGGGGGGGCCTGGACGAGCAGTACTTC.